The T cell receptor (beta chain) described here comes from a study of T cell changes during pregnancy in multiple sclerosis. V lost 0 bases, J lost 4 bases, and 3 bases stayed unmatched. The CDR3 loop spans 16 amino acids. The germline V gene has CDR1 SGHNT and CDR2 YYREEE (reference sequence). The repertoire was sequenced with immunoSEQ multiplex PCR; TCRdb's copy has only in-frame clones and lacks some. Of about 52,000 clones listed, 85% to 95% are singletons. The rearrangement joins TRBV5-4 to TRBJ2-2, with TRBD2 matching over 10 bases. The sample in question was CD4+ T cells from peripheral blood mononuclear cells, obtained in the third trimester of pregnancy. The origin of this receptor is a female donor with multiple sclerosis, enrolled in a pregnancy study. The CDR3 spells CASSLASSGSTGELFF. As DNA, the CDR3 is TGTGCCAGCAGCTTGGCGTCTAGCGGGAGCACCGGGGAGCTGTTTTTT. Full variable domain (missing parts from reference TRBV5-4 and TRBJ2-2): ETGVTQSPTHLIKTRGQQVTLRCSSQSGHNTVSWYQQALGQGPQFIFQYYREEENGRGNFPPRFSGLQFPNYSSELNVNALELDDSALYLCASSLASSGSTGELFFGEGSRLTVL.